Each of the 20 T cell receptor beta chains below was sequenced from the same sample in a study of T-cell reconstitution after alpha-beta-depleted transplantation in children. A library of TCRbeta sequences, prepared with unique molecular identifiers, was generated. TCRdb re-derived calls from the PCR reads in MiXCR, one entry per CDR3 protein. The repertoire consists of some 550,000 distinct CDR3 sequences, with around 16% occurring once and the leading ten covering 2.5% to 4%. The sequenced sample was PBMCs from the stem cell graft donor, obtained from the stem cell graft. The receptors were sampled from a human donor who donated a stem cell graft to a child with acute lymphoblastic leukemia.

The chain recombines TRBV12-3 or TRBV12-4 with TRBJ2-3; unclear D gene. The CDR3 contains 16 residues. Trimming removed 4 bases from V and 4 bases from J, with 18 bases in between. CDR3 DNA: TGTGCCAGCAGTTCCCAGAAGGAGTTTGGCCCAGATACGCAGTATTTT. Its translation is CASSSQKEFGPDTQYF.

This clonotype turned up a few times. The CDR3 loop is CASSWNRVQETQYF. The CDR3, as DNA: TGCGCCAGCAGCTGGAACAGGGTTCAAGAGACCCAGTACTTC. The chain combines TRBV5-1 with TRBJ2-5; D is perhaps TRBD1 (6 bases). The CDR3 sequence is 14 residues long. Germline CDR1 SGHRS, CDR2 YFSETQ. Trimming left V 3 bases short and J 2 bases short, with 11 bases between.

Here the CDR3 DNA reads TGTGCCAGCAGTCGCGGGGGGCCCGGCCAAGAGACCCAGTACTTC. Residues: CASSRGGPGQETQYF. The chain is built from TRBV12-3 or TRBV12-4 and TRBJ2-5; TRBD2 matches 8 bases. The CDR3 runs to 15 residues. After removal of 5 bases from V and 1 base from J, the junction contained 6 bases not matched to a gene.

This clonotype has just a few counts. The V call is TRBV10-2, the J call TRBJ1-1; no clear D gene. The CDR3 extends over 13 amino acids. V shed 5 bases and J shed 4 bases, with 11 bases lying between them. The germline V gene has CDR1 WSHSY and CDR2 SAAADI. CDR3 DNA: TGCGCCAGCAGTCTTGGACCGAGCACTGAAGCTTTCTTT. Translation: CASSLGPSTEAFF.

This clonotype was observed a few times. J is TRBJ1-1 and V is TRBV12-3 or TRBV12-4; no reliable D call. Between the trimmed V and J ends, which lost 6 bases and 4 bases, there was a span of 12 bases. This CDR3 contains 13 residues. The CDR3 protein is CASRGFRTTEAFF. DNA for the CDR3: TGTGCCAGCAGGGGTTTTAGAACCACTGAAGCTTTCTTT.

This clonotype has more than one count but fewer than ten. DNA of the CDR3: TGTGCCAGCTCACCACGGGTGGAAGGCACCGGGGAGCTGTTTTTT. It specifies CASSPRVEGTGELFF. The chain couples TRBV18 to TRBJ2-2; D is uncertain. The CDR3 length is 15 residues. Trimming removed 1 base at V and 4 bases at J, with 10 bases between. Germline CDR1 is KGHSH and CDR2 is LQKENI.

The V gene is TRBV18, the J gene TRBJ1-2; tentative D call: TRBD1 (6 bases). The V end lost 1 base, the J end lost 8 bases, and 14 bases lay between the germline ends. Germline values: CDR1 KGHSH, CDR2 LQKENI. This CDR3 is built from 14 residues. The CDR3 DNA is TGTGCCAGCTCACCACTAGAAACCCAGGGGGGCTACACCTTC. Encoded protein: CASSPLETQGGYTF.

The rearrangement joins TRBV6-5 to TRBJ2-5, with a possible D match to TRBD1 (6 bases). Deletions cut 2 bases from V and 5 bases from J, with 12 bases between. This CDR3 spans 14 amino acids. The germline V gene has CDR1 MNHEY and CDR2 SVGAGI. The CDR3 sequence is CASSYPGAKETQYF. Here the CDR3 DNA reads TGTGCCAGCAGTTACCCAGGGGCTAAGGAGACCCAGTACTTC.

This clonotype was recorded a few times. The chain has TRBV7-9 and TRBJ2-2, with D possibly being TRBD2 (6 bases). The CDR3 has 14 amino acids. Germline CDR1 and CDR2: SEHNR and FQNEAQ (reference sequence). The V gene lost 5 bases and the J gene lost 7 bases, with 14 bases spanning the gap. This CDR3 is CASSHREISGELFF. The CDR3 DNA follows: TGTGCCAGCAGCCATCGGGAGATCAGCGGGGAGCTGTTTTTT.

This clonotype was seen a handful of times. The V and J genes are TRBV9 and TRBJ1-2; the D is unclear. CDR1 and CDR2 (germline): SGDLS, YYNGEE. The V end was cut by 3 bases, the J end by 10 bases, with 4 bases between. The CDR3 is 9 amino acids. For the CDR3, the DNA is TGTGCCAGCAGCGGCGACTACACCTTC. The encoded protein is CASSGDYTF.

There are a few counts of this clonotype. This chain links TRBV4-2 with TRBJ2-2, with D possibly called TRBD1 or TRBD2 (5 bases each). This CDR3 comprises 16 residues. V was trimmed by 1 base and J by 2 bases, leaving 11 bases between them. Germline values: CDR1 LGHNA, CDR2 YNFKEQ. This CDR3 reads CASSQVGGPNTGELFF. The DNA of the CDR3 is TGTGCCAGCAGCCAAGTTGGGGGACCCAACACCGGGGAGCTGTTTTTT.

The J gene is TRBJ2-7, the V gene TRBV5-1, with unresolved D. CDR3 length equals 16 residues. Germline V gives CDR1 SGHRS, CDR2 YFSETQ. Trimming removed 0 bases at V and 2 bases at J, with 15 bases between. CDR3 DNA sequence: TGCGCCAGCAGCTTGGACTCTTTGGAGACAACCTACGAGCAGTACTTC. Its protein product is CASSLDSLETTYEQYF.

This clonotype was seen more than once but under ten times. This chain links TRBV20-1 with TRBJ2-3; the D gene is possibly TRBD2 (6 bases). The V and J ends lost 7 bases and 0 bases respectively, with 14 bases between them. The CDR3 is 14 amino acids. Germline lookup yields CDR1 DFQATT and CDR2 SNEGSKA (reference sequence). CDR3 loop: CSVLARTSTDTQYF. The CDR3 nucleotides are TGCAGTGTTCTAGCGCGCACTAGCACAGATACGCAGTATTTT.

This chain joins TRBV5-6 and TRBJ2-1; 11 nucleotides line up with TRBD2. The CDR3 extends over 16 amino acids. Trimming cost V 0 bases and J 6 bases; bases outside gene matches: 5. The germline gives CDR1 SGHDT, CDR2 YYEEEE. The CDR3 here is CASSLELSGRANEQFF. The CDR3 region has the DNA TGTGCCAGCAGCTTGGAGCTTAGCGGGAGGGCCAATGAGCAGTTCTTC.

V and J are TRBV15 and TRBJ1-1; a possible D gene is TRBD1 (6 bases). Germline CDR1 reads LNHNV; CDR2 reads YYDKDF (reference sequence). The CDR3 spans 17 residues. The ends were cut back, 1 base at V and 0 bases at J, with 15 bases in the middle. Here the CDR3 reads CATSRGVRGPLNTEAFF. In DNA form, the CDR3 reads TGTGCCACCAGCAGAGGAGTCAGGGGCCCCCTGAACACTGAAGCTTTCTTT.

Only a few counts were recorded for this clonotype. The gene calls are TRBV29-1 and TRBJ2-3; 7 positions agree with TRBD2. This CDR3 has 13 amino acids. The V gene end was trimmed by 6 bases and the J gene end by 4 bases; junction bases not matched to a gene: 7. Germline assignment: CDR1 SQVTM and CDR2 ANQGSEA. CDR3 DNA: TGCAGCGTGAATGCGGGAGTGGCAGATACGCAGTATTTT. It encodes CSVNAGVADTQYF.

This clonotype was picked up a small number of times. The chain links TRBV24-1 to TRBJ2-1; 10 nucleotides line up with TRBD2. Germline CDR1 is KGHDR and CDR2 is SFDVKD. The CDR3 has 14 amino acids. The V and J ends lost 4 bases and 8 bases, in that order; junction bases with no gene match: 4. CDR3 bases: TGTGCCACCAGTGAAAGCGGGAGGGTAGATGAGCAGTTCTTC. Its protein is CATSESGRVDEQFF.

There are a few counts of this clonotype. This sequence joins TRBV3-1 and TRBJ1-2, with D perhaps TRBD1 (6 bases). Germline V lookup: CDR1 LGHDT, CDR2 YNNKEL (reference sequence). V was pared by 0 bases and J by 3 bases, with 11 bases between. CDR3 size: 15 residues. The CDR3 here is CASSQDDRSYYGYTF. CDR3 sequence (DNA): TGTGCCAGCAGCCAAGATGACAGGAGCTACTATGGCTACACCTTC. Looking up the rest from reference TRBV3-1 and TRBJ1-2 gives the full variable domain: DTAVSQTPKYLVTQMGNDKSIKCEQNLGHDTMYWYKQDSKKFLKIMFSYNNKELIINETVPNRFSPKSPDKAHLNLHINSLELGDSAVYFCASSQDDRSYYGYTFGSGTRLTVV.

In its sample, this clonotype was seen a few times. The chain carries TRBV6-5 and TRBJ1-5, with D unclear. This CDR3 has 15 amino acids. V was trimmed by 1 base and J by 4 bases, leaving 11 bases between them. CDR1 is MNHEY, CDR2 SVGAGI, per germline. The CDR3 sequence: CASSYWPSENQPQHF. The CDR3 DNA is TGTGCCAGCAGTTACTGGCCGTCTGAGAATCAGCCCCAGCATTTT.

This clonotype came up a few times. The chain joins TRBV11-1 to TRBJ2-5; TRBD1 agrees at 7 bases. The CDR3 spans 14 residues. In germline, CDR1 is SGHAT, CDR2 FQDESV (reference sequence). Unmatched junction bases numbered 5, after V lost 5 bases and J lost 2 bases. The CDR3 protein is CASSVQGLQETQYF. Here the CDR3 DNA reads TGTGCCAGCAGCGTACAGGGGCTTCAAGAGACCCAGTACTTC. Full variable domain (outside the CDR3, taken from reference TRBV11-1 and TRBJ2-5): EAEVAQSPRYKITEKSQAVAFWCDPISGHATLYWYRQILGQGPELLVQFQDESVVDDSQLPKDRFSAERLKGVDSTLKIQPAELGDSAMYLCASSVQGLQETQYFGPGTRLLVL.